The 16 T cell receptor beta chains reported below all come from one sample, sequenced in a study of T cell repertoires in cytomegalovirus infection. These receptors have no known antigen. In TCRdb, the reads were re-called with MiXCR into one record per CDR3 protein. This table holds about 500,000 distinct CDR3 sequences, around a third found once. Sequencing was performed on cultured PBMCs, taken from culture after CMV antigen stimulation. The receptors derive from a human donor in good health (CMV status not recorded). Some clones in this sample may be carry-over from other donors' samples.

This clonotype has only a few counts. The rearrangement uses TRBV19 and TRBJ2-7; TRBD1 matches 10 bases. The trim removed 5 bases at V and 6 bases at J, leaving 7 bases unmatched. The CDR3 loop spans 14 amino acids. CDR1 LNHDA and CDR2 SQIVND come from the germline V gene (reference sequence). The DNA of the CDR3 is TGTGCCAGTAGTGTTGGACAGGGGGTAGGCGAGCAGTACGTC. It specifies CASSVGQGVGEQYV.

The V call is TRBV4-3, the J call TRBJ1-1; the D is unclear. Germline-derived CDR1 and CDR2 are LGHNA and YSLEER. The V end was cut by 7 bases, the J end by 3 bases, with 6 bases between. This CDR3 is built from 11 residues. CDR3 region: CASTGYTEAFF. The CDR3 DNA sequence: TGCGCCAGCACGGGGTACACTGAAGCTTTCTTT.

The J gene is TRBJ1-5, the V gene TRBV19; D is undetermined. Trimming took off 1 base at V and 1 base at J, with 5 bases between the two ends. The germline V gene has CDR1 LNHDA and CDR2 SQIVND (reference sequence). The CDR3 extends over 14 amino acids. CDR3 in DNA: TGTGCCAGTAGTATAGCACTCAGCAATCAGCCCCAGCATTTT. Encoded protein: CASSIALSNQPQHF.

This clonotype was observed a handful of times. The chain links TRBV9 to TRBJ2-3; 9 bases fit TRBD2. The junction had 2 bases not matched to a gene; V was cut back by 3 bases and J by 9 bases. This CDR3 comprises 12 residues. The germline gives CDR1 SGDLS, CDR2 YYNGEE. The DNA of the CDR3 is TGTGCCAGCAGCGCGGGACTAGCCACGCAGTATTTT. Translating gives CASSAGLATQYF.

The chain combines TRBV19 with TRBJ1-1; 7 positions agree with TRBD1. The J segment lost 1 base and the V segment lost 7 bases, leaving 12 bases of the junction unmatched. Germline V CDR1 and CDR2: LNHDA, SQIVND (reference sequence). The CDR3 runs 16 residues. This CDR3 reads CASNNLPGQKNTEAFF. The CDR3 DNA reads TGTGCCAGTAACAACCTTCCGGGACAGAAGAACACTGAAGCTTTCTTT.

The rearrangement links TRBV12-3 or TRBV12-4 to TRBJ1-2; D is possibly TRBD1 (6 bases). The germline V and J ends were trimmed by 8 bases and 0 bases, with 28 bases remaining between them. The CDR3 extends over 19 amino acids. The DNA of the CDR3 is TGTGCCAGCCTGGGGAGGGGGGGCGGGTTTCGAAAGGCTAACTATGGCTACACCTTC. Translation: CASLGRGGGFRKANYGYTF.

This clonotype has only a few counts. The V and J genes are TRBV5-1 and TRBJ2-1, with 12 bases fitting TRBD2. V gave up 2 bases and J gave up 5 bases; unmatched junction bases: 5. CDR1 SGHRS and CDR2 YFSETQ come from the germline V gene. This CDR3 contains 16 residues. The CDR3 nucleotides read TGCGCCAGCAGCTTACTGACTAGCGGGGGAAACAATGAGCAGTTCTTC. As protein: CASSLLTSGGNNEQFF.

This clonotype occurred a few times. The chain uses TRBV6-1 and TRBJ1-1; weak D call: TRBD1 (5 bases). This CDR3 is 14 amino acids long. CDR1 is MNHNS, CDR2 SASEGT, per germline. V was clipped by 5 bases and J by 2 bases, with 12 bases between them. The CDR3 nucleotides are TGTGCCAGCAGTTTTGCCGGGGCCAACACTGAAGCTTTCTTT. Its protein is CASSFAGANTEAFF.

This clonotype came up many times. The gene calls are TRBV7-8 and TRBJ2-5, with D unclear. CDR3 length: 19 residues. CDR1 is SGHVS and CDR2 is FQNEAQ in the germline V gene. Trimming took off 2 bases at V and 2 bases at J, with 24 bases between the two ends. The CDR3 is CASSLSRPADHIEQETQYF. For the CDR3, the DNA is TGTGCCAGCAGCTTATCCCGCCCGGCGGACCATATAGAACAAGAGACCCAGTACTTC. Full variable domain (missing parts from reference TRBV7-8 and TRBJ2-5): GAGVSQSPRYKVAKRGQDVALRCDPISGHVSLFWYQQALGQGPEFLTYFQNEAQLDKSGLPSDRFFAERPEGSVSTLKIQRTQQEDSAVYLCASSLSRPADHIEQETQYFGPGTRLLVL.

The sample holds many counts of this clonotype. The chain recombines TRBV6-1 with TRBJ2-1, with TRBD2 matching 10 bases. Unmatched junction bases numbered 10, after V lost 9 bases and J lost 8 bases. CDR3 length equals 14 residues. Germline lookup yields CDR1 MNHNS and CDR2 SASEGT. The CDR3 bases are TGTGCCAGTAAGCGGGAGGGTCTAGGGGATGAGCAGTTCTTC. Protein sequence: CASKREGLGDEQFF.

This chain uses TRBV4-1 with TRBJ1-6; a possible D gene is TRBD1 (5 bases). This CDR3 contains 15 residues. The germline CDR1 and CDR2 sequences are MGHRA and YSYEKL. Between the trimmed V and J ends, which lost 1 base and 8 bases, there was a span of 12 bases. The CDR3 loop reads CASSQGDPRDSPLHF. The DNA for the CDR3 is TGCGCCAGCAGCCAAGGGGACCCTCGGGATTCACCCCTCCACTTT.

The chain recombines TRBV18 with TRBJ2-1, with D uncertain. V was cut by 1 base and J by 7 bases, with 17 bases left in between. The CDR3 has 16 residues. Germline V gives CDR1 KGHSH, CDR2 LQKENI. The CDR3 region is CASSPLRRAQMNEQFF. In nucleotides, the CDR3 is TGTGCCAGCTCACCACTTCGTAGGGCGCAGATGAATGAGCAGTTCTTC.

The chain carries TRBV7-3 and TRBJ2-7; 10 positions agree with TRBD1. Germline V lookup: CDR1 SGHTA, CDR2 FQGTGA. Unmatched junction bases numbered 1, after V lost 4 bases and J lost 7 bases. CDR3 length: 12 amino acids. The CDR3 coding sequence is TGTGCCAGCAGCTGGGACAGGGGTGAGCAGTACGTC. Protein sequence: CASSWDRGEQYV.

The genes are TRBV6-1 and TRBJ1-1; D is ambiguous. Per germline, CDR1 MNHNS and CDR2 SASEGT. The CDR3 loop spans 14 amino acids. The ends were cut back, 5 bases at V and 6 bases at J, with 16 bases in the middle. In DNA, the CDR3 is TGTGCCAGCAGTTTTAATCCCCCGGGTCCTGAAGCTTTCTTT. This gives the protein CASSFNPPGPEAFF.

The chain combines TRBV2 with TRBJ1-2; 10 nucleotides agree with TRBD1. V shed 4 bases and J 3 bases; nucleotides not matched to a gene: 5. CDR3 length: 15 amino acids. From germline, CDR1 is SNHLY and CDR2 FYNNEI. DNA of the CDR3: TGTGCCAGCAGTGGTGACAGGGGGCTGGACTATGGCTACACCTTC. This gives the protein CASSGDRGLDYGYTF. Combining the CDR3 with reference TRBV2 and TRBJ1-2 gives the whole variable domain EPEVTQTPSHQVTQMGQEVILRCVPISNHLYFYWYRQILGQKVEFLVSFYNNEISEKSEIFDDQFSVERPDGSNFTLKIRSTKLEDSAMYFCASSGDRGLDYGYTFGSGTRLTVV.

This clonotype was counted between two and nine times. The DNA for the CDR3 is TGTGCCAGCAGCGACCACCCCGGGGACGGCTACACCTTC. This codes for CASSDHPGDGYTF. This chain links TRBV11-2 with TRBJ1-2; perhaps TRBD1 as D (5 bases). CDR3 length: 13 amino acids. The ends were cut back, 5 bases at V and 8 bases at J, with 15 bases in the middle. Germline V gene data show CDR1 as SGHAT and CDR2 as FQNNGV.